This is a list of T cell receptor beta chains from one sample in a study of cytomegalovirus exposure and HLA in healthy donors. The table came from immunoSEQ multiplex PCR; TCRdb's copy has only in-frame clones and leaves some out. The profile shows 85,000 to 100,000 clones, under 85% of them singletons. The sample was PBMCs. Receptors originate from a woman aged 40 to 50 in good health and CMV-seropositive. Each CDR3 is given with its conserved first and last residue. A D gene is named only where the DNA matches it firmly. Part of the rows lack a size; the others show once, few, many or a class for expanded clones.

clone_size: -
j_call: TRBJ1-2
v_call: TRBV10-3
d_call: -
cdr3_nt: TGTGCCATCAGTGAGTCCGGCCCAGGCCCGAGATGGGGCTACACCTTC
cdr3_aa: CAISESGPGPRWGYTF

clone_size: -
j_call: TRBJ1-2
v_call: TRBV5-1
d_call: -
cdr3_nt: TGCGCCAGCAGCTTGGCCGGGCAGGGTTCGTATGGCTACACCTTC
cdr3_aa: CASSLAGQGSYGYTF

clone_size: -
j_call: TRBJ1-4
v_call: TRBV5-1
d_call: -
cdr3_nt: TGCGCCAGCAGCTTGGGGCCGGGACAAACTAATGAAAAACTGTTTTTT
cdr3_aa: CASSLGPGQTNEKLFF

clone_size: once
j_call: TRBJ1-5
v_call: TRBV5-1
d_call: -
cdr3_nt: TGCGCCAGCAGCCCGGGGTTCGGAATCTATCAGCCCCAGCATTTT
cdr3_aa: CASSPGFGIYQPQHF

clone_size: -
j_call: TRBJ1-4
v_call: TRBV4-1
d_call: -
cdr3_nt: TGCGCCAGCAGCCAAGTCGTGACGGAGGAAAAACTGTTTTTT
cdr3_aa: CASSQVVTEEKLFF

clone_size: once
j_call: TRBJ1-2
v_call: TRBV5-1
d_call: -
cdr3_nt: TGCGCCAGCAGCCCGGGATCTCTAGACATCTCCCATGGCTACACCTTC
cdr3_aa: CASSPGSLDISHGYTF

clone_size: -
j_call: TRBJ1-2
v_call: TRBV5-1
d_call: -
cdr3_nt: TGCGCCAGCAGCCCGGGACACCCGAACTATGGCTACACCTTC
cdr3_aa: CASSPGHPNYGYTF

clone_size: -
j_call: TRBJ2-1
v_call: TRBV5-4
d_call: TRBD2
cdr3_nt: TGTGCCAGCAGCCCGGGACTAGCGGGAGTAAGCTCCTACAATGAGCAGTTCTTC
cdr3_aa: CASSPGLAGVSSYNEQFF

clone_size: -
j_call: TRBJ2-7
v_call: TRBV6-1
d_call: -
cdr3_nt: TGTGCCAGCAGTGATGCATACAGGGTAAGGGACGAGCAGTACTTC
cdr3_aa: CASSDAYRVRDEQYF

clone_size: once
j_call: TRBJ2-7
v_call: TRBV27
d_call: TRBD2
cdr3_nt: TGTGCCAGCAGTGGACTAGCGGGCCCCTACGAGCAGTACTTC
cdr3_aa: CASSGLAGPYEQYF

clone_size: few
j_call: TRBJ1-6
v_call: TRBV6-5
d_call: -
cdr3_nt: TGTGCCAGCAGCTCCTCTTATAATTCACCCCTCCACTTT
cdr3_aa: CASSSSYNSPLHF

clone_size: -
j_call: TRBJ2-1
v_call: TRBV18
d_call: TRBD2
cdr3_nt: TGTGCCAGCTCACGCTTCCCAGCGGGAGGCCTCCACAATGAGCAGTTCTTC
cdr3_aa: CASSRFPAGGLHNEQFF

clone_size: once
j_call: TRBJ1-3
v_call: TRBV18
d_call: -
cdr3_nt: TGTGCCAGCTCACCGGGGCACAGCTCTGGAAACACCATATATTTT
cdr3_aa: CASSPGHSSGNTIYF

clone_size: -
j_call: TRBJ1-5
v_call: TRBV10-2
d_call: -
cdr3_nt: TGCGCCAGCAGTGCGGGAATTTATAGCAATCAGCCCCAGCATTTT
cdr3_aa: CASSAGIYSNQPQHF

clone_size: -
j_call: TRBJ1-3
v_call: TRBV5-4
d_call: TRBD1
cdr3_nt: TGTGCCAGCAGCAGGACAGGGGCTGGAAACACCATATATTTT
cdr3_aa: CASSRTGAGNTIYF

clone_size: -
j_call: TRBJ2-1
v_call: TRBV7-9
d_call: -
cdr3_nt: TGTGCCAGCAGCTTACGAGTAGCGAGGTACAATGAGCAGTTCTTC
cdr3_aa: CASSLRVARYNEQFF

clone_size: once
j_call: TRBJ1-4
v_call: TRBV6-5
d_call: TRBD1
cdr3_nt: TGTGCCAGCAAAGGAGGGGGCGCGGGTGAAAAACTGTTTTTT
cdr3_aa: CASKGGGAGEKLFF

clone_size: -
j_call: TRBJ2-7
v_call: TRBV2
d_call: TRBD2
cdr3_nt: TGTGCCACGTCCCTAGCGGACTTCTACGAGCAGTACTTC
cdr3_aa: CATSLADFYEQYF

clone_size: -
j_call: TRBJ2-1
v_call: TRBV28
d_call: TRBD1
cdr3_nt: TGTGCCAGCAGTTTAAGAAGAGGGACAGGAGGTATACTCTTCTTC
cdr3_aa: CASSLRRGTGGILFF

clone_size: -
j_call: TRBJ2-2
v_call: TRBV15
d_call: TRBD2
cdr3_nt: TGTGCCACCAGCAGGGATGGCCCACTAGCGGGAGAGAACACCGGGGAGCTGTTTTTT
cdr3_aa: CATSRDGPLAGENTGELFF

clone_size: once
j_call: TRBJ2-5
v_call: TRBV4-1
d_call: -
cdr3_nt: TGCGCCAGCAGCCAAGCTCAGAGACTAGGGATAGAAGAGACCCAGTACTTC
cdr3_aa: CASSQAQRLGIEETQYF

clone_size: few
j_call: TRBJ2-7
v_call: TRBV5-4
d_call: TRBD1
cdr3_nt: TGTGCCAGCAGCTTGGGGTGGGACAGAACCTACGAGCAGTACTTC
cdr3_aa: CASSLGWDRTYEQYF

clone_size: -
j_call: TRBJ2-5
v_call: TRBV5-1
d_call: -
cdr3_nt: TGCGCCAGCAGCTTGGGCCGGGAGACCCAGTACTTC
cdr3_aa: CASSLGRETQYF

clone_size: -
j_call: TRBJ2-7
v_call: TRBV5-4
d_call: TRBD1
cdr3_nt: TGTGCCAGCAGCCTAGACAGGGCCACGGTCGAGCAGTACTTC
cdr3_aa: CASSLDRATVEQYF

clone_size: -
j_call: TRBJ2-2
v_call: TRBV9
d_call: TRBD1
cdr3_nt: TGTGCCAGCAGCCCCGGGACAGGGGGGTTCGGGGAGCTGTTTTTT
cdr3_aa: CASSPGTGGFGELFF

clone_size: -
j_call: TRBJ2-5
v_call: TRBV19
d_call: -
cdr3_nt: TGTGCCAGTAGTGGCGGGAAAAGACAAGAGACCCAGTACTTC
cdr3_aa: CASSGGKRQETQYF

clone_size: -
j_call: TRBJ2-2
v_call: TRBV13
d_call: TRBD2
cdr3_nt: TGTGCCAGCAGCTTAGGATTACCTAATAGCGGGAGGTACACCGGGGAGCTGTTTTTT
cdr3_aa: CASSLGLPNSGRYTGELFF

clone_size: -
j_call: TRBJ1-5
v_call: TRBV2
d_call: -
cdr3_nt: TGTGCCAGCACGAAGGACAGATATAGCAATCAGCCCCAGCATTTT
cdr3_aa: CASTKDRYSNQPQHF

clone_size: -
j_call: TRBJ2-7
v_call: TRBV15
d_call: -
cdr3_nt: TGTGCCACCAGCAGAGATGGGGGTCCACAGGGTTCGCTCGAGCAGTACTTC
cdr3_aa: CATSRDGGPQGSLEQYF

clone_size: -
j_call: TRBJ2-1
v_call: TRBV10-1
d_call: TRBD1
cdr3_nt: TGCGCCAGCAGTGAGCAGGGGGCGCGTGAGCAGTTCTTC
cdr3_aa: CASSEQGAREQFF